The 9 T cell receptor beta chains below all came from one sample that was sequenced in a study of blood T cell repertoires in COVID-19. The protocol was immunoSEQ multiplex PCR, while the TCRdb copy is restricted to in-frame clones and leaves out a portion. This repertoire shows roughly 130,000 clones, 90% found once; its top ten account for approximately 4.6%. Sample: peripheral blood. These receptors were obtained from a man between 60 and 75 years old with COVID-19, enrolled during active disease.

V and J are TRBV6-6 and TRBJ1-1; no definite D call. Germline CDR1 is MNHNY and CDR2 is SVGAGI (reference sequence). The CDR3 spans 13 residues. The V end was cut by 10 bases, the J end by 0 bases, with 12 bases between. This CDR3 is CATIGGMNTEAFF. For the CDR3, the DNA is TGTGCCACGATCGGAGGGATGAACACTGAAGCTTTCTTT.

The chain employs TRBV7-9 and TRBJ2-1, with TRBD1 matching 12 bases. The germline V gene has CDR1 SEHNR and CDR2 FQNEAQ (reference sequence). Trimming took 5 bases from V and 7 from J; bases not matched to a gene: 6. The CDR3 has 15 residues. CDR3 in DNA: TGTGCCAGCAGCCCCGGGACAGGGGGCAGGAATGAGCAGTTCTTC. Its protein product is CASSPGTGGRNEQFF.

V and J are TRBV9 and TRBJ2-1; D possibly corresponds to TRBD2 (6 bases). This CDR3 is built from 14 residues. The V and J ends lost 0 bases and 10 bases respectively, with 14 bases between them. CDR1 is SGDLS, CDR2 YYNGEE, per germline. The CDR3 spells CASSVVEGGREQFF. The CDR3 DNA follows: TGTGCCAGCAGCGTAGTAGAGGGAGGACGGGAGCAGTTCTTC.

CDR3 nucleotide sequence: TGTGCCAGCAGCTTACCCGGGACAGACAATGAGCAGTTCTTC. Translating it yields CASSLPGTDNEQFF. V usage is TRBV7-2 and J usage is TRBJ2-1; 7 bases fit TRBD1. The length of the CDR3 is 14 residues. Losses at the gene ends were 2 bases for V and 5 bases for J; bases not matched to a gene: 3. From germline, CDR1 is SGHTA and CDR2 FQGNSA.

In its sample, this clone was seen once. The chain couples TRBV7-9 to TRBJ1-1; 9 bases match TRBD1. Trimming removed 1 base from V and 6 bases from J; junction bases left unmatched: 6. The CDR3 consists of 15 residues. Germline lookup yields CDR1 SEHNR and CDR2 FQNEAQ (reference sequence). The CDR3 here is CASSLEDRGPPEAFF. CDR3 DNA: TGTGCCAGCAGCTTAGAGGACAGGGGACCCCCTGAAGCTTTCTTT.

As concerns this clone: A junction end diverges from the germline sequence, so it may reflect a read error. The CDR3 loop reads CARSGEVDQPQHF. Written as DNA, the CDR3 is TGTGCCAGGAGTGGGGAGGTGGATCAGCCCCAGCATTTT. The gene calls are TRBV2 and TRBJ1-5, with D unclear. Per the germline V gene, CDR1 is SNHLY and CDR2 is FYNNEI. The CDR3 is 13 amino acids. The full variable domain, with the rest looked up from reference TRBV2 and TRBJ1-5, is EPEVTQTPSHQVTQMGQEVILRCVPISNHLYFYWYRQILGQKVEFLVSFYNNEISEKSEIFDDQFSVERPDGSNFTLKIRSTKLEDSAMYFCARSGEVDQPQHFGDGTRLSIL.

The V and J genes are TRBV7-8 and TRBJ1-1; 9 nucleotides line up with TRBD1. Germline trimming cut 5 bases from V and 0 bases from J; bases unmatched to any gene: 4. The CDR3 is 15 residues long. Germline V CDR1 and CDR2: SGHVS, FQNEAQ. The CDR3 sequence is CASSPQGALNTEAFF. The CDR3 nucleotides read TGTGCCAGCAGCCCACAGGGGGCCCTGAACACTGAAGCTTTCTTT.

The chain recombines TRBV5-1 with TRBJ2-2; 11 bases are a match to TRBD2. After removal of 3 bases from V and 4 bases from J, the junction contained 5 bases not matched to a gene. The germline CDR1 and CDR2 sequences are SGHRS and YFSETQ. This CDR3 comprises 16 residues. CDR3 in DNA: TGCGCCAGCAGCTCTGGACTAGCGGGCTCCACCGGGGAGCTGTTTTTT. Translation: CASSSGLAGSTGELFF. Filled out from reference TRBV5-1 and TRBJ2-2, the complete variable domain reads KAGVTQTPRYLIKTRGQQVTLSCSPISGHRSVSWYQQTPGQGLQFLFEYFSETQRNKGNFPGRFSGRQFSNSRSEMNVSTLELGDSALYLCASSSGLAGSTGELFFGEGSRLTVL.

The CDR3 region has the DNA TGTGCCAGCAGCCCGCGCGACAGGGCTCAAGAGCAGTACTTC. This translates into CASSPRDRAQEQYF. The chain carries TRBV3-1 (or the pseudogene TRBV3-2) and TRBJ2-7; 7 bases match TRBD1. The germline V gene has CDR1 LGHDT and CDR2 YNNKEL (reference sequence). The V and J ends lost 4 bases and 7 bases, in that order; junction bases with no gene match: 10. The CDR3 extends over 14 amino acids.